This TCR beta chain was documented in a study of molecular identifiers for immune sequencing clone quantification. In regard to this clonotype: Its antigen remains unidentified.

Preparation of the bulk TCR libraries relied on previously described methods and listed TCR primers. TCRdb processed the PCR reads anew with MiXCR; each CDR3 protein has one entry. Of about 89,000 distinct CDR3 sequences detected, around a fifth appear once; the ten largest clones hold about 0.85%. Study-level findings and limits: Clonotypes topping 20 RNA copies carried over 99% of effector molecules but under 1% of naive ones.

V lost 0 bases to trimming and J lost 2 bases, with 13 bases between them. Germline CDR1 and CDR2: MNHEY and SMNVEV (reference sequence). This CDR3 region has 16 residues. The V gene is TRBV27, the J gene TRBJ1-2; D remains unclear. The origin of this receptor is a human donor in good health. Some libraries in this study had Jurkat cell RNA spiked in. Sequenced material: naive CD8+ T cells from blood, with Jurkat cell RNA spiked in. This sample's subset: FACS-sorted CD8+CD4-CCR7+CD45RA+ naive T cells. CDR3 nucleotides: TGTGCCAGCAGTTTATCGGACGGTGGTTCGAACTATGGCTACACCTTC. This translates into CASSLSDGGSNYGYTF.